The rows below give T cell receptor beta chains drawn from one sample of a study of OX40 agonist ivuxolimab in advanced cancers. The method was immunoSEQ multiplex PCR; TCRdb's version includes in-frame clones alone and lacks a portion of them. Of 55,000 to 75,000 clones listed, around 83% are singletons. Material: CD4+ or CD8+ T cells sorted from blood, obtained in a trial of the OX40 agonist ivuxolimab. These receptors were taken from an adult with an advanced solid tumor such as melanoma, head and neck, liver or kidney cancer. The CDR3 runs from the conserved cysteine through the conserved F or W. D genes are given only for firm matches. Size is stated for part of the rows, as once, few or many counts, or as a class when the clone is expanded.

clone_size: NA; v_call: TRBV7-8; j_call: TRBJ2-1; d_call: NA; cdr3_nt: TGTGCCAGCAGCTTAAGAGAGGGCCGGGGCAATGAGCAGTTCTTC; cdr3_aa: CASSLREGRGNEQFF
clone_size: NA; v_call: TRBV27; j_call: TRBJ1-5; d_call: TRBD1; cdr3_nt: TGTGCCAGCAGTACATCAGGACAGGGCAGGACGCAGCCCCAGCATTTT; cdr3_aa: CASSTSGQGRTQPQHF
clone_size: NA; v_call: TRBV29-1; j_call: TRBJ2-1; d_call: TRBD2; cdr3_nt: TGCAGCGCATGGGTCCTAGCGGGAGCCCTAAATGAGCAGTTCTTC; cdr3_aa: CSAWVLAGALNEQFF
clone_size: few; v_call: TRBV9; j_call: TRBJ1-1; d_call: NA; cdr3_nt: TGTGCCAGCAGCGTAGCGGGTTTTAACACTGAAGCTTTCTTT; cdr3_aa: CASSVAGFNTEAFF
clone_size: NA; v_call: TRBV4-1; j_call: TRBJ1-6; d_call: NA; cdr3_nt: TGCGCCAGCAGCCAAGTCGGACGCTCCTCCGTCAAATCACCCCTCCACTTT; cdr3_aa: CASSQVGRSSVKSPLHF
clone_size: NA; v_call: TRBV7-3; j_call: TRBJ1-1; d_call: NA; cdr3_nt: TGTGCCAGCAGCGCAGGGACGGGAAACACTGAAGCTTTCTTT; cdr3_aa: CASSAGTGNTEAFF
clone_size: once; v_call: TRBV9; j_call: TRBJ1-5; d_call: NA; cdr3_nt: TGTGCCAGCAGCGTAGATTCACAGGGCGATCAGCCCCAGCATTTT; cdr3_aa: CASSVDSQGDQPQHF
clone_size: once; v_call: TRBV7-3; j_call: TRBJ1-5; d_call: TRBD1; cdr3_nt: TGTGCCAGCAGGCCACCAGGGGGAAATAGCAATCAGCCCCAGCATTTT; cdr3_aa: CASRPPGGNSNQPQHF
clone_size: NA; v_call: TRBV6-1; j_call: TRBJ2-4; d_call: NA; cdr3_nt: TGTGCCAGCAGTGAATGGGGGAACATTCAGTACTTC; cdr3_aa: CASSEWGNIQYF
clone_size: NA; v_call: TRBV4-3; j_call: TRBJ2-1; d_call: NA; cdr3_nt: TGCGCCAGCAGCCGGGGCGGGGCAGCCTCCTACAATGAGCAGTTCTTC; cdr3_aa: CASSRGGAASYNEQFF
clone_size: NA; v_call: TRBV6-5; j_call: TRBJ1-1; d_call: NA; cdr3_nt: TGTGCCAGCTTTCGGGGGGTGAACACTGAAGCTTTCTTT; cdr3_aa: CASFRGVNTEAFF
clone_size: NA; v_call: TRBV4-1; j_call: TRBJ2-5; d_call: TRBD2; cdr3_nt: TGCGCCAGCAGCCGGATAGCGGGGTTGGAGACCCAGTACTTC; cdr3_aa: CASSRIAGLETQYF
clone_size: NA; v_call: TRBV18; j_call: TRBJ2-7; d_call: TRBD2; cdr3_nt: TGTGCCAGCTCACCGGGACTAGCGGGAGTCCACGAGCAGTACTTC; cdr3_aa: CASSPGLAGVHEQYF
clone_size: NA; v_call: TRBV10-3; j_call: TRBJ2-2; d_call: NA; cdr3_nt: TGTGCCATCAGGTCGCTCGGGGAGCTGTTTTTT; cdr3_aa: CAIRSLGELFF
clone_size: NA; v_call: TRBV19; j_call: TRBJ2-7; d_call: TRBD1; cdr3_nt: TGTGCCAGTAGCCGTCGGACAGGGAATTACGAGCAGTACTTC; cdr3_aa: CASSRRTGNYEQYF
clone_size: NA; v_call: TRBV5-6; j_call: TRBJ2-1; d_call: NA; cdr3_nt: TGTGCCAGCAGCCTGGACACATACAGTGAGCAGTTCTTC; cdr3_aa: CASSLDTYSEQFF
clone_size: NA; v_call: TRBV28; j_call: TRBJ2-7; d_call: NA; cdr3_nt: TGTGCCAGCAGTTCCGGGACGACCTACGAGCAGTACTTC; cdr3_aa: CASSSGTTYEQYF